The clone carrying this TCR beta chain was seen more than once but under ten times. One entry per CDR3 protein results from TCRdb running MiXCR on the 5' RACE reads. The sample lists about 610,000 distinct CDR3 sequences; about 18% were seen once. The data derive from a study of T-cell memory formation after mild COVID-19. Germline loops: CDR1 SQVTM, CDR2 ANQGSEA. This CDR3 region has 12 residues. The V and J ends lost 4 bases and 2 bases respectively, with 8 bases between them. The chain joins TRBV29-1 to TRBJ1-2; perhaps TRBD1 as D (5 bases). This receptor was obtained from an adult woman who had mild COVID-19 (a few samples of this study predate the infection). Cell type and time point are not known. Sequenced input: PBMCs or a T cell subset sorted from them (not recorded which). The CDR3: CSVARANYGYTF. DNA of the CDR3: TGCAGCGTTGCCAGGGCAAACTATGGCTACACCTTC.